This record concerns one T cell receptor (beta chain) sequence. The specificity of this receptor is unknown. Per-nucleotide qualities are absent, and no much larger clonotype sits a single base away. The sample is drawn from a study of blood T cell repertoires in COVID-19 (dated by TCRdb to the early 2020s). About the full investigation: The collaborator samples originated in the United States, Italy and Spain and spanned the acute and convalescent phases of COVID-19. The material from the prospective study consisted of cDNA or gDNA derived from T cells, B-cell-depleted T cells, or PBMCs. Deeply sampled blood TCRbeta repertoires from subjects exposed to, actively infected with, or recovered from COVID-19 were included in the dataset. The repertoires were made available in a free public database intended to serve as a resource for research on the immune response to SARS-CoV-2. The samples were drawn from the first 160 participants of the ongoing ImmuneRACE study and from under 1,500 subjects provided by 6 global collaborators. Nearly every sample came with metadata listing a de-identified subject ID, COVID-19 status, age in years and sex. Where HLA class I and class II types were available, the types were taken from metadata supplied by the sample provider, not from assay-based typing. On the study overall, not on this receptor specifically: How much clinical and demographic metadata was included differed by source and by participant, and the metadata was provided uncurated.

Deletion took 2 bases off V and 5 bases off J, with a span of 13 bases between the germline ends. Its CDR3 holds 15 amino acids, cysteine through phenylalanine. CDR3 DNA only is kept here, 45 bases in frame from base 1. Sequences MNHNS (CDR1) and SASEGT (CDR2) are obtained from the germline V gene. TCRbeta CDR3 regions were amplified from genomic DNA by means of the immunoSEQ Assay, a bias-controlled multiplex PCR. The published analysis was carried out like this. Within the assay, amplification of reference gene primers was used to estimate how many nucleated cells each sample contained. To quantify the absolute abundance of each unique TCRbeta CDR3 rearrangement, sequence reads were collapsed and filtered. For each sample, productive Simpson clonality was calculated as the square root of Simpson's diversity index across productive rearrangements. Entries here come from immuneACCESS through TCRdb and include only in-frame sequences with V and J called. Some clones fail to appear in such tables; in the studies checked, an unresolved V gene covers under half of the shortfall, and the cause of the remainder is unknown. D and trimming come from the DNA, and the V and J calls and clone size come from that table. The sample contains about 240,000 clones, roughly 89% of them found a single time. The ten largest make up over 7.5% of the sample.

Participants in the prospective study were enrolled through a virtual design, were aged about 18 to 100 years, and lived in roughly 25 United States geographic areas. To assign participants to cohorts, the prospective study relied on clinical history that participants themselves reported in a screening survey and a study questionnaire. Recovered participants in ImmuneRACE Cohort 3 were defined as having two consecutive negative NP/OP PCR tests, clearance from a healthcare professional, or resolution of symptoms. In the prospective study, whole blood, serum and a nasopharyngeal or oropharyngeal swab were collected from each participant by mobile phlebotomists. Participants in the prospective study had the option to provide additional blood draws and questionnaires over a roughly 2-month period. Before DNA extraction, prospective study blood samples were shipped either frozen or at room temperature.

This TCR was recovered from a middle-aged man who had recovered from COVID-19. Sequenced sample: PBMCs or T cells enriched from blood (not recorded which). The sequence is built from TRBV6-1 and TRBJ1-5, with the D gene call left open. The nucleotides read TGTGCCAGCAGTGAATCATGGAGGGCCGATCAGCCCCAGCATTTT. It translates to CASSESWRADQPQHF.